This TCR beta chain was identified in a study of blood T cell repertoires in COVID-19. Study-wide context: The origin of the acute and convalescent COVID-19 samples was the United States, Italy and Spain. From T cells, B-cell-depleted T cells, or PBMCs came the material, which was cDNA or gDNA.

This clone was seen only once. Germline assignment: CDR1 LGHNA and CDR2 YSLEER. CDR3 size: 16 residues. Trimming pared 0 bases from V and 2 bases from J, leaving 11 bases between. In the authors' methods: Amplification from reference gene primers served as the basis for estimated nucleated cell counts. Sequencing used immunoSEQ multiplex PCR; TCRdb keeps in-frame clones, though not all of them. The V and J calls and the clone size are those of that table, but D and trimming were determined from the DNA. The data hold 140,000 to 150,000 clones, with over 85% observed a single time. The chain uses TRBV4-3 and TRBJ2-1; a possible D gene is TRBD1 (6 bases). The source of this sequence is a human donor in a cohort sampled during active COVID-19. Sequences were obtained from peripheral blood. The DNA for the CDR3 is TGCGCCAGCAGCCAAGAAGGGACACGGACCTACAATGAGCAGTTCTTC. Translation gives CASSQEGTRTYNEQFF.